These 23 T cell receptor beta chains were all obtained from the same sample, sequenced in a study of cytomegalovirus exposure and HLA in healthy donors (dated by TCRdb to about 2017). Libraries came from the immunoSEQ multiplex PCR assay. For the multiplex PCR, a mixture combining 60 forward primers for TCR Vbeta segments and 13 reverse primers for TCR Jbeta segments was used. TCRdb mirrors the immuneACCESS table, restricted to in-frame sequences. Some clones are absent from its copies; in checked studies, under half trace to an unresolved V gene, and the reason for the others is unknown. Within this sample are some 130,000 clones, with about 71% of them counted one time only. The ten largest clones capture 2% to 3% of the sample. The sequenced sample consisted of PBMCs. Receptors were obtained from a woman aged 55-69 years in good health and CMV-seropositive.

This clone was recorded once. The V gene is TRBV7-2, the J gene TRBJ1-2; 7 positions agree with TRBD1. The germline CDR1 and CDR2 sequences are SGHTA and FQGNSA. J gave up 2 bases and V 7 bases, and 7 bases lay outside the gene matches. CDR3 length: 14 residues. The CDR3 here is CASNQGGRNYGYTF. In nucleotides, the CDR3 is TGTGCCAGCAATCAAGGGGGCAGAAACTATGGCTACACCTTC.

This rearrangement joins TRBV6-1 to TRBJ2-5, with D possibly TRBD1 on 6 matching bases. The CDR3 is 12 residues long. Looked up from germline, CDR1 is MNHNS and CDR2 is SASEGT. The ends were cut back, 6 bases at V and 3 bases at J, with 8 bases in the middle. The CDR3 protein is CASRRTEETQYF. In nucleotides, the CDR3 is TGTGCCAGCAGGCGGACAGAAGAGACCCAGTACTTC.

This chain uses TRBV27 with TRBJ1-5; the D gene is possibly TRBD1 (6 bases). The CDR3 consists of 13 residues. The germline gives CDR1 MNHEY, CDR2 SMNVEV (reference sequence). Deletions cut 6 bases from V and 3 bases from J, with 9 bases between. The CDR3 region is CASRRTANQPQHF. The CDR3 coding sequence is TGTGCCAGCAGGCGGACAGCCAATCAGCCCCAGCATTTT.

V gene TRBV4-1 combines with J gene TRBJ1-2; 11 bases agree with TRBD1. Germline V gene data show CDR1 as MGHRA and CDR2 as YSYEKL. This CDR3 is built from 16 residues. V was pared by 0 bases and J by 7 bases, with 7 bases of the junction left unmatched. The CDR3 here is CASSQEGGQGAGGYTF. CDR3 DNA sequence: TGCGCCAGCAGCCAAGAAGGCGGACAGGGGGCGGGTGGCTACACCTTC.

The V and J genes are TRBV11-1 and TRBJ1-1; D is uncertain. Germline CDR1 and CDR2: SGHAT and FQDESV (reference sequence). CDR3 size: 14 residues. The V end was cut by 5 bases, the J end by 5 bases, with 15 bases between. CDR3 coding DNA: TGTGCCAGCAGCCCGTCTCAAGGGAGAACTGAAGCTTTCTTT. The encoded protein is CASSPSQGRTEAFF.

The chain uses TRBV28 and TRBJ2-4; 12 bases map to TRBD2. The CDR3 runs 16 residues. The germline V gene encodes CDR1 MDHEN and CDR2 SYDVKM. The junction had 4 bases not matched to a gene; V was cut back by 5 bases and J by 2 bases. The CDR3 bases are TGTGCCAGCAGTCCCCTAGCGGGGGGGACCAAAAACATTCAGTACTTC. It is translated as CASSPLAGGTKNIQYF.

The chain recombines TRBV6-1 with TRBJ1-4; a weak D match, TRBD1 (5 bases). V gave up 5 bases and J gave up 7 bases, with 17 bases separating them. The CDR3 runs 15 residues. Germline V gives CDR1 MNHNS, CDR2 SASEGT. The CDR3: CASSPFRGLPEKLFF. Written as DNA, the CDR3 is TGTGCCAGCAGTCCCTTTAGGGGTTTACCTGAAAAACTGTTTTTT.

The table lists this clone with a few counts. The rearrangement joins TRBV29-1 to TRBJ2-1; D unresolved. Trimming removed 2 bases at V and 4 bases at J, with 3 bases between. The CDR3 consists of 11 residues. Germline CDR1 and CDR2: SQVTM and ANQGSEA. The CDR3 sequence is CSVELYNEQFF. Here the CDR3 DNA reads TGCAGCGTTGAACTTTACAATGAGCAGTTCTTC.

The sample holds a few counts of this clone. The chain employs TRBV14 and TRBJ2-3, with TRBD2 matching over 7 bases. V dropped 0 bases and J dropped 6; count of bases not matched to a gene: 6. Germline V CDR1 and CDR2: SGHDN, FVKESK. This CDR3 comprises 15 residues. CDR3 sequence reads: CASSQEGWGGDTQYF. The CDR3 bases are TGTGCCAGCAGCCAAGAAGGTTGGGGGGGGGATACGCAGTATTTT.

In this sample, this clone turned up a few times. The rearrangement joins TRBV13 to TRBJ2-7, with D maybe TRBD2 (6 bases). The germline CDR1 and CDR2 sequences are PRHDT and FYEKMQ (reference sequence). The CDR3 loop spans 14 amino acids. V shed 2 bases and J shed 5 bases, with 13 bases lying between them. CDR3 coding DNA: TGTGCCAGCAGCTTAAACCAGGGAGGAAACGAGCAGTACTTC. Amino acid sequence: CASSLNQGGNEQYF. The whole variable domain, remainder taken from reference TRBV13 and TRBJ2-7, is AAGVIQSPRHLIKEKRETATLKCYPIPRHDTVYWYQQGPGQDPQFLISFYEKMQSDKGSIPDRFSAQQFSDYHSELNMSSLELGDSALYFCASSLNQGGNEQYFGPGTRLTVT.

This chain links TRBV18 with TRBJ1-1, with 9 bases that match TRBD1. J gave up 5 bases and V 4 bases, and 5 bases lay outside the gene matches. Germline values: CDR1 KGHSH, CDR2 LQKENI. The length of the CDR3 is 14 residues. CDR3 bases: TGTGCCAGCTCACGCGGGACAGGGCTGACTGAAGCTTTCTTT. It yields the protein CASSRGTGLTEAFF.

The V and J genes are TRBV19 and TRBJ2-7, with a possible D match to TRBD1 (6 bases). The germline V gene has CDR1 LNHDA and CDR2 SQIVND (reference sequence). CDR3 length equals 13 residues. The V and J ends lost 4 bases and 3 bases respectively, with 10 bases between them. The DNA of the CDR3 is TGTGCCAGTAGTAGCGGACAGAGCTACGAGCAGTACTTC. Protein sequence: CASSSGQSYEQYF.

The chain carries TRBV2 and TRBJ1-2, with a weak D call TRBD1 (5 bases). The germline gives CDR1 SNHLY, CDR2 FYNNEI. Deletions cut 3 bases from V and 3 bases from J, with 11 bases between. The CDR3 length is 14 residues. The CDR3 DNA reads as TGTGCCAGCAGTGAGGGACTTGAGCACTATGGCTACACCTTC. Translated, it gives CASSEGLEHYGYTF.

The V and J genes are TRBV25-1 and TRBJ1-1; D might be TRBD1 (6 bases). Germline CDR1 MGHDK, CDR2 SYGVNS. CDR3 size: 16 residues. V was trimmed by 4 bases and J by 1 base, leaving 16 bases between them. CDR3 protein: CASSAQGTGGNTEAFF. The DNA of the CDR3 is TGTGCCAGCAGTGCTCAGGGGACGGGGGGGAACACTGAAGCTTTCTTT.

This clone was counted only a few times. This sequence joins TRBV2 and TRBJ2-5, with 7 nucleotides matching TRBD1. Germline V gene sequence: CDR1 SNHLY, CDR2 FYNNEI. The ends lost 6 bases at V and 0 bases at J; junction bases unmatched: 1. This CDR3 spans 13 amino acids. The CDR3: CASRGQNQETQYF. DNA for the CDR3: TGTGCCAGCAGGGGACAGAACCAAGAGACCCAGTACTTC.

This clone has only a few counts. Compared with germline, one end of the junction differs, possibly owing to a read error. The chain is built from TRBV19 and TRBJ1-2; TRBD1 matches at 11 bases. The germline V gene has CDR1 LNHDA and CDR2 SQIVND (reference sequence). This CDR3 comprises 11 residues. Written as DNA, the CDR3 is TGTGCCAGTAGTCGGTCGGGACAGGGGGCCTTC. It translates to CASSRSGQGAF.

V is TRBV5-1 and J is TRBJ1-2; 7 bases line up with TRBD1. CDR1 is SGHRS and CDR2 is YFSETQ in the germline V gene. This CDR3 is built from 17 residues. With V trimmed by 4 bases and J by 5 bases, 17 bases remained unmatched. The CDR3: CASSERTGQVDAYGYTF. The CDR3, as DNA: TGCGCCAGCAGCGAGAGGACAGGCCAAGTGGACGCTTATGGCTACACCTTC.

V gene TRBV19 combines with J gene TRBJ2-7; the D gene is possibly TRBD1 (6 bases). CDR1 and CDR2 (germline): LNHDA, SQIVND (reference sequence). The CDR3 runs to 14 residues. Trimming stripped 4 bases from V and 5 bases from J, with 15 bases between. The CDR3 is CASSKHLRGDEQYF. DNA of the CDR3: TGTGCCAGTAGTAAACACCTCAGGGGAGACGAGCAGTACTTC. Based on the CDR3 plus reference TRBV19 and TRBJ2-7, the full variable domain is DGGITQSPKYLFRKEGQNVTLSCEQNLNHDAMYWYRQDPGQGLRLIYYSQIVNDFQKGDIAEGYSVSREKKESFPLTVTSAQKNPTAFYLCASSKHLRGDEQYFGPGTRLTVT.

J is TRBJ1-2 and V is TRBV7-2; TRBD1 matches 7 bases. This CDR3 is 15 amino acids long. Germline V lookup: CDR1 SGHTA, CDR2 FQGNSA. V lost 2 bases, J lost 6 bases, and 9 bases stayed unmatched. The chain's CDR3 is CASSLNWDSRDGYTF. The CDR3 nucleotides read TGTGCCAGCAGCTTAAACTGGGACAGCCGTGATGGCTACACCTTC. The full variable domain, its missing parts supplied by reference TRBV7-2 and TRBJ1-2, is GAGVSQSPSNKVTEKGKDVELRCDPISGHTALYWYRQSLGQGLEFLIYFQGNSAPDKSGLPSDRFSAERTGGSVSTLTIQRTQQEDSAVYLCASSLNWDSRDGYTFGSGTRLTVV.

To note about this clone: A much bigger clone sits one base away, suggesting this may be a read error. The rearrangement uses TRBV7-3 and TRBJ1-1; 7 nucleotides match TRBD1. The CDR3 has 14 residues. Germline V gene lookup returns CDR1 SGHTA and CDR2 FQGTGA. V lost 3 bases to trimming and J lost 1 base; unmatched junction nucleotides: 2. CDR3 sequence: CASSFRTGNTEAFF. The CDR3 DNA sequence: TGTGCCAGCAGCTTCCGGACAGGGAACACTGAAGCTTTCTTT.

The chain combines TRBV5-1 with TRBJ2-5; TRBD2 matches at 9 bases. V trimming: 0 bases; J trimming: 1 base; junction bases outside the gene matches: 7. Germline CDR1 is SGHRS and CDR2 is YFSETQ. The CDR3 covers 17 residues. The CDR3 region has the DNA TGCGCCAGCAGCTTGGAGGGCAGCGGGGGGACCCAAGAGACCCAGTACTTC. Translated, it gives CASSLEGSGGTQETQYF. The whole variable domain, remainder taken from reference TRBV5-1 and TRBJ2-5, is KAGVTQTPRYLIKTRGQQVTLSCSPISGHRSVSWYQQTPGQGLQFLFEYFSETQRNKGNFPGRFSGRQFSNSRSEMNVSTLELGDSALYLCASSLEGSGGTQETQYFGPGTRLLVL.

The genes are TRBV11-3 and TRBJ2-3, with 7 bases fitting TRBD2. CDR1 is SGHNT, CDR2 YENEEA, per germline. The ends lost 2 bases at V and 5 bases at J; junction bases unmatched: 10. This CDR3 is built from 16 residues. In DNA form, the CDR3 reads TGTGCCAGCAGCTTAAATCGGCGGGGGACCATAGATACGCAGTATTTT. This translates into CASSLNRRGTIDTQYF.

This clone has only a few counts. CDR3 sequence (DNA): TGCGCCAGCAGGGTGACAGGGGGCGGCAATCAGCCCCAGCATTTT. Protein: CASRVTGGGNQPQHF. This chain connects TRBV5-1 to TRBJ1-5; 10 bases align to TRBD1. V was clipped by 5 bases and J by 2 bases; unmatched bases: 4. Germline assignment: CDR1 SGHRS and CDR2 YFSETQ. The CDR3 spans 15 residues.